This T cell receptor beta chain was identified in a study of OX40 agonist ivuxolimab in advanced cancers. Study-wide findings and caveats: Both blood CD4+ and CD8+ T cells showed clonal growth by week 6 at 0.1 to 3.0 mg/kg.

This clone has just one count. Its antigen is still unknown. The table came from immunoSEQ multiplex PCR; TCRdb's copy has only in-frame clones and leaves some out. The data hold some 77,000 clones, with roughly 88% observed a single time. CDR3 length: 16 amino acids. Trimming removed 2 bases at V and 4 bases at J, with 17 bases between. Germline values: CDR1 MNHEY, CDR2 SVGAGI. This receptor was taken from an adult with an advanced solid tumor such as melanoma, head and neck, liver or kidney cancer. The sample was CD4+ or CD8+ T cells sorted from blood, taken in a trial of the OX40 agonist ivuxolimab. The genes are TRBV6-5 and TRBJ2-5; TRBD2 is a possible D gene (5 bases). The chain's CDR3 is CASSYGILGGRETQYF. CDR3 bases: TGTGCCAGCAGTTACGGAATCCTCGGTGGGAGAGAGACCCAGTACTTC.